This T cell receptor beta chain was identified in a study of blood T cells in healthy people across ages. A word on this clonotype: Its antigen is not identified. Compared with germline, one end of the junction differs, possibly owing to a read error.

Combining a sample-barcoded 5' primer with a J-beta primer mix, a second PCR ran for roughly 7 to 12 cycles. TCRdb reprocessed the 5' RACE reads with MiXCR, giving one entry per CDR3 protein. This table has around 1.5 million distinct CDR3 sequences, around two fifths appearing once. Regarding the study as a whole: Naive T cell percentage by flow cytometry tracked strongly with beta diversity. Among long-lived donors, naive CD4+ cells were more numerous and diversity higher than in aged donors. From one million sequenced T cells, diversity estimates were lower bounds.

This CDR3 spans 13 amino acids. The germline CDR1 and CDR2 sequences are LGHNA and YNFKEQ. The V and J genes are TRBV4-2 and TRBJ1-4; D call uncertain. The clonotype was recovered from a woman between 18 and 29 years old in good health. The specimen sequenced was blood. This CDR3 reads CAISQVLDEKLFF. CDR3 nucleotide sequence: TGTGCCATCAGCCAAGTGTTAGATGAAAAACTGTTTTTT.